One sample yielded the 21 T cell receptor beta chains listed below, sequenced in a study of blood T cells in healthy people across ages. The use of a sample-barcoded 5' primer and a J-beta primer mix characterized a second PCR of about 7 to 12 cycles. TCRdb re-called the 5' RACE reads with MiXCR, one entry per CDR3 protein. In the table there are about 2 million distinct CDR3 sequences, around 48% of which are singletons. Sequencing was done on a sample of blood. The receptors originated from a middle-aged woman in good health.

The chain joins TRBV6-2 or TRBV6-3 to TRBJ2-1, with D perhaps TRBD1 or TRBD2 (5 bases each). This CDR3 spans 18 amino acids. V was clipped by 0 bases and J by 6 bases, with 21 bases between them. The germline gives CDR1 MNHEY, CDR2 SVGEGT. CDR3 nucleotide sequence: TGTGCCAGCAGTTACTCGATTAGGGACCGAGGGGCCCGCAATGAGCAGTTCTTC. It translates to CASSYSIRDRGARNEQFF.

There are a few counts of this clonotype. The CDR3 spells CSVKGGEVAIETQYF. DNA for the CDR3: TGCAGCGTTAAGGGGGGGGAGGTTGCAATTGAGACCCAGTACTTC. This chain links TRBV29-1 with TRBJ2-5, with a possible D match to TRBD2 (7 bases). The V and J ends lost 5 bases and 5 bases respectively, with 21 bases between them. Germline CDR1 and CDR2: SQVTM and ANQGSEA. The CDR3 is 15 amino acids.

V gene TRBV20-1 combines with J gene TRBJ1-2; D uncertain. CDR3 length: 14 residues. CDR1 and CDR2 from the germline V gene are DFQATT and SNEGSKA (reference sequence). V gave up 1 base and J gave up 4 bases, with 13 bases separating them. CDR3 nucleotides: TGCAGTGCTAGAGTTGGAGATCTATCCTATGGCTACACCTTC. The encoded protein is CSARVGDLSYGYTF.

This clonotype was counted a single time. The V call is TRBV6-5, the J call TRBJ2-3; TRBD2 matches 15 bases. V lost 2 bases, J lost 8 bases, and 2 bases stayed unmatched. CDR1 and CDR2 from the germline V gene are MNHEY and SVGAGI. The CDR3 sequence is 15 residues long. The CDR3 nucleotides are TGTGCCAGCAGTTACAGGACTAGCGGGGGGGGTACGCAGTATTTT. It specifies CASSYRTSGGGTQYF.

The chain is built from TRBV6-1 and TRBJ1-2; D gene uncertain. CDR3 length: 11 amino acids. The germline V and J ends were trimmed by 2 bases and 8 bases, with 6 bases remaining between them. The germline V gene has CDR1 MNHNS and CDR2 SASEGT. The CDR3 region has the DNA TGTGCCAGCAGTGAAAGACGGGGCTACACCTTC. Protein product: CASSERRGYTF.

This clonotype was seen a handful of times. V usage is TRBV21-1 and J usage is TRBJ2-7. TRBV21-1 has pseudogene status. This CDR3 is 10 amino acids long. This chain's CDR3 is CASSTEEQYF. CDR3 in DNA: TGTGCCAGCAGCACGGAGGAGCAGTACTTC.

V usage is TRBV15 and J usage is TRBJ1-5; the D is unclear. V was shortened by 0 bases and J by 0 bases, with 6 bases between the two germline ends. The germline gives CDR1 LNHNV, CDR2 YYDKDF (reference sequence). This CDR3 has 15 residues. The CDR3 DNA follows: TGTGCCACCAGCAGAGAGAGGGTTAGCAATCAGCCCCAGCATTTT. It yields the protein CATSRERVSNQPQHF. Combining the CDR3 with reference TRBV15 and TRBJ1-5 gives the whole variable domain DAMVIQNPRYQVTQFGKPVTLSCSQTLNHNVMYWYQQKSSQAPKLLFHYYDKDFNNEADTPDNFQSRRPNTSFCFLDIRSPGLGDTAMYLCATSRERVSNQPQHFGDGTRLSIL.

V usage is TRBV7-2 and J usage is TRBJ2-1, with D perhaps matching TRBD2 (7 bases). V shed 5 bases and J shed 9 bases, with 17 bases lying between them. This CDR3 is 14 amino acids long. The germline V gene encodes CDR1 SGHTA and CDR2 FQGNSA. The CDR3 DNA is TGTGCCAGCAGCCTCCTAAATGGGGGGGCTGAGCAGTTCTTC. Residues: CASSLLNGGAEQFF.

This clonotype was seen a single time. CDR3 protein: CASSLEGQDEQFF. For the CDR3, the DNA is TGTGCCAGCAGCTTGGAGGGGCAGGATGAGCAGTTCTTC. The chain uses TRBV5-6 and TRBJ2-1, with D possibly matching TRBD1 (5 bases). Germline CDR1 SGHDT, CDR2 YYEEEE. Between the trimmed V and J ends, which lost 0 bases and 8 bases, there was a span of 9 bases. This CDR3 has 13 amino acids.

The chain couples TRBV29-1 to TRBJ2-1; either TRBD1 or TRBD2 may fit D (5 bases each). The CDR3 has 13 residues. Germline-derived CDR1 and CDR2 are SQVTM and ANQGSEA. The ends were cut back, 7 bases at V and 10 bases at J, with 20 bases in the middle. The CDR3 protein is CSAAVTGTGEQFF. CDR3 coding DNA: TGCAGCGCCGCTGTGACCGGGACGGGGGAGCAGTTCTTC.

This clonotype was found a few times. The V and J genes are TRBV28 and TRBJ1-1; D might be TRBD1 (6 bases). Deletions cut 11 bases from V and 3 bases from J, with 10 bases between. The CDR3 spans 11 residues. Germline assignment: CDR1 MDHEN and CDR2 SYDVKM. The CDR3 loop is CASWGHTEAFF. CDR3 nucleotides: TGTGCCTCCTGGGGGCACACTGAAGCTTTCTTT.

There are a few counts of this clonotype. This chain links TRBV7-2 with TRBJ1-4; 7 nucleotides agree with TRBD1. With 4 bases clipped from V and 0 bases from J, the junction kept 2 bases outside the gene matches. Germline lookup yields CDR1 SGHTA and CDR2 FQGNSA. The length of the CDR3 is 15 residues. In nucleotides, the CDR3 is TGTGCCAGCAGCTCCGACAGGGCAACTAATGAAAAACTGTTTTTT. Translation: CASSSDRATNEKLFF.

This sequence joins TRBV20-1 and TRBJ2-7; D possibly matches TRBD1 or TRBD2 (6 bases each). CDR1 and CDR2 from the germline V gene are DFQATT and SNEGSKA (reference sequence). This CDR3 has 15 residues. Trimming stripped 0 bases from V and 5 bases from J, with 17 bases between. The chain's CDR3 is CSARDGRRGRHEQYF. CDR3 in DNA: TGCAGTGCTAGAGACGGCAGGAGGGGGAGGCACGAGCAGTACTTC.

V gene TRBV20-1 combines with J gene TRBJ1-1; D remains unclear. The CDR3 is made up of 14 amino acids. V shed 0 bases and J shed 0 bases, with 8 bases lying between them. CDR1 is DFQATT and CDR2 is SNEGSKA in the germline V gene (reference sequence). CDR3 sequence reads: CSARDPNMNTEAFF. CDR3 nucleotides: TGCAGTGCTAGAGATCCCAACATGAACACTGAAGCTTTCTTT.

This clonotype occurred once. The rearrangement uses TRBV4-3 and TRBJ2-1; D gene uncertain. Germline lookup yields CDR1 LGHNA and CDR2 YSLEER. The V gene lost 0 bases and the J gene lost 0 bases, with 9 bases spanning the gap. The CDR3 has 16 residues. The DNA of the CDR3 is TGCGCCAGCAGCCAAGAGGTTCTGAGCTCCTACAATGAGCAGTTCTTC. Its translation: CASSQEVLSSYNEQFF.

The V call is TRBV6-5, the J call TRBJ2-1; D unclear. V was shortened by 2 bases and J by 9 bases, with 11 bases between the two germline ends. There are 13 residues in the CDR3. Germline CDR1 and CDR2: MNHEY and SVGAGI. The CDR3, as DNA: TGTGCCAGCAGTTACGCCCGATTAGGTGAGCAGTTCTTC. Encoded protein: CASSYARLGEQFF.

This clonotype was detected many times. This rearrangement joins TRBV7-9 to TRBJ2-1; D gene unclear. The CDR3 is 11 residues long. Germline V lookup: CDR1 SEHNR, CDR2 FQNEAQ (reference sequence). Trimming took 1 base from V and 8 from J, leaving 3 bases between them. CDR3 sequence (DNA): TGTGCCAGCAGCTTAGGGCATGAGCAGTTCTTC. It is translated as CASSLGHEQFF.

The rearrangement links TRBV6-5 to TRBJ1-5; 10 bases are shared with TRBD1. Looked up from germline, CDR1 is MNHEY and CDR2 is SVGAGI. The CDR3 loop spans 15 amino acids. Trimming removed 6 bases from V and 4 bases from J; junction bases left unmatched: 6. The CDR3: CASRPTGGKNQPQHF. Written as DNA, the CDR3 is TGTGCCAGCAGGCCGACAGGGGGCAAGAATCAGCCCCAGCATTTT.

The chain is built from TRBV20-1 and TRBJ2-3; 14 bases line up with TRBD2. Germline V CDR1 and CDR2: DFQATT, SNEGSKA (reference sequence). CDR3 length equals 15 residues. Written as DNA, the CDR3 is TGCAGCCTTCCGGGACTAGCGGGGGTGGGAGATACGCAGTATTTT. Residues: CSLPGLAGVGDTQYF.

This rearrangement joins TRBV7-2 to TRBJ2-1; D may correspond to TRBD1 or TRBD2 (5 bases each). Germline assignment: CDR1 SGHTA and CDR2 FQGNSA. Deletions cut 5 bases from V and 7 bases from J, with 18 bases between. This CDR3 contains 15 residues. Here the CDR3 DNA reads TGTGCCAGCAGCGCCGGGACCCTACCCGGGAATGAGCAGTTCTTC. Its translation is CASSAGTLPGNEQFF.

This clonotype was found a few times. The J gene is TRBJ2-7, the V gene TRBV7-2, with D maybe TRBD2 (7 bases). Near its end, the DNA agrees better with TRBJ2-5, so the J call may be wrong. Germline CDR1 and CDR2: SGHTA and FQGNSA. This CDR3 contains 15 residues. The CDR3 coding sequence is TGTGCCAGCAGCTTTCGGGGGGCAGGGGCAGAGACCCAGTACTTC. This codes for CASSFRGAGAETQYF.